The sequence of this TCR beta chain was determined in a study of blood T cell repertoires in COVID-19. About the research overall: Italy, Spain and the United States were the sources of the convalescent and acute COVID-19 samples. Sources were T cells, B-cell-depleted T cells, or PBMCs; the material itself was cDNA or gDNA.

The V gene lost 4 bases and the J gene lost 4 bases, with 17 bases spanning the gap. Per the germline V gene, CDR1 is SGHRS and CDR2 is YFSETQ. CDR3 length: 16 amino acids. Original methodology: The authors estimated nucleated cell counts from reference gene primer amplification. Measured with immunoSEQ multiplex PCR; TCRdb has only the in-frame clones, and not every one. V, J and clone size reflect that table, while D and trimming were determined from the DNA. The table records 100,000 to 150,000 clones, roughly three quarters of them present only once. The gene calls are TRBV5-1 and TRBJ2-2, with TRBD2 as a possible D gene (5 bases). Sequencing was carried out using peripheral blood. This clonotype was sampled from a woman aged 70-85 years with acute or convalescent COVID-19. CDR3: CASSDGLVRTTGELFF. DNA for the CDR3: TGCGCCAGCAGCGATGGACTGGTCCGCACCACCGGGGAGCTGTTTTTT. Using reference TRBV5-1 and TRBJ2-2 for the parts outside the CDR3, the full variable domain is KAGVTQTPRYLIKTRGQQVTLSCSPISGHRSVSWYQQTPGQGLQFLFEYFSETQRNKGNFPGRFSGRQFSNSRSEMNVSTLELGDSALYLCASSDGLVRTTGELFFGEGSRLTVL.